A selection of T cell receptor beta chains follows, all from one sample in a study of control samples from healthy donors and cancer patients. The data were produced by immunoSEQ multiplex PCR, yet TCRdb's version contains in-frame clones alone and is incomplete. The repertoire holds tens of thousands of clones, with around nine tenths as singletons. The sequencing input was PBMCs. The receptor set was obtained from a middle-aged man with colorectal cancer. Both conserved end residues are part of each CDR3. The D gene is left open where the match is weak.

>14|TRBV28|TRBD1
CASSPGTGGYGYTF
>14|TRBV6-4|TRBD1
CASSMTGGSDTQYF
>14|TRBV5-1|TRBD1
CATSGQAPQETQYF
>14|TRBV5-1|-
CASSSGVSNSPLHF
>16|TRBV7-9|-
CASSLATGAGDQPQHF
>15|TRBV9|-
CASSGRTSNTGELFF
>15|TRBV5-4|TRBD1
CASSSRTGNTGELFF
>15|TRBV19|TRBD2
CASSMGRALSGEQYF
>15|TRBV7-2|-
CASSLNGRGTDTQYF
>16|TRBV24-1|-
CATSDSEETGNTEAFF
>15|TRBV4-3|-
CASSQFEGSAEKLFF
>18|TRBV10-1|TRBD1
CASRRDSPPRSSGNTIYF
>15|TRBV4-3|TRBD1
CASSQDWDRAVGYTF
>13|TRBV24-1|-
CATSDPDYNEQFF
>12|TRBV11-2|-
CASSLAGYGYTF
>15|TRBV2|TRBD2
CASEGGGLVIETQYF
>19|TRBV9|TRBD2
CASSGREGLAGGPLETQYF
>14|TRBV24-1|-
CATSDRTNTGELFF
>12|TRBV19|TRBD1
CASGQPNTEAFF
>14|TRBV10-3|TRBD1
CAISDPGGRETQYF
>15|TRBV29-1|TRBD2
CSVGTRDGGRETQYF
>13|TRBV30|TRBD1
CALRRGQYTEAFF
>15|TRBV27|-
CASSFYGAALQPQHF
>16|TRBV4-1|-
CASSHGQHSGANVLTF
>13|TRBV7-9|-
CASSWGGNTEAFF
>14|TRBV9|-
CASSVEDNYNEQFF
>14|TRBV4-1|-
CASSQPTANSPLHF
>18|TRBV27|TRBD1
CASSLIRTGFLGANVLTF
>14|TRBV2|TRBD2
CASSGRLAADEQFF
>15|TRBV6-2/TRBV6-3|-
CASSSAKSTGNEQFF
>13|TRBV6-5|-
CASGRQPSAEAFF
>15|TRBV5-5|TRBD1
CASSRNDRAGYEQYF
>15|TRBV19|-
CASSLAANSGNTIYF
>15|TRBV6-5|TRBD1
CASSYFGTGYTEAFF
>13|TRBV7-3|-
CASSLALSNEQFF
>14|TRBV15|-
CATSRDGRGEKLFF
>12|TRBV18|-
CASSPRDGGYTF
>14|TRBV11-3|-
CATKSRGSGNEQFF
>18|TRBV7-2|TRBD2
CASSPRGREVFSYNEQFF
>17|TRBV3-1/TRBV3-2|-
CASSQSLPWTELKGQYF
>15|TRBV30|-
CAWSERESSGNTIYF
>15|TRBV5-1|-
CASSRGVSGNTEAFF
>16|TRBV6-5|TRBD2
CASSYTGLADNYEQYF
>16|TRBV10-1|-
CASSEGQGSSYNEQFF
>13|TRBV6-2/TRBV6-3|-
CASSFQASYEQYF
>15|TRBV4-3|-
CASSVGRSGANVLTF
>14|TRBV27|-
CASSLIGGRNEQYF
>16|TRBV2|-
CASSEVGPSSNYGYTF
>13|TRBV28|TRBD1
CASSDRGRNTQYF
>11|TRBV30|-
CAWSDVRPAFF
>15|TRBV7-3|TRBD2
CASSLRTSGTDTQYF
>12|TRBV12-3/TRBV12-4|-
CASRPGANVLTF
>14|TRBV18|-
CASSRASEQETQYF